This passage covers 4 T cell receptor beta chains from one sample sequenced in a study of blood T cell repertoires in COVID-19. Generated by immunoSEQ multiplex PCR, the TCRdb table keeps only in-frame clones and is missing some. Here the sample spans approximately 52,000 clones, 90% being singletons. The sequencing sample was made of peripheral blood. These TCRs come from a human donor in a cohort sampled during active COVID-19.

The rearrangement links TRBV27 to TRBJ2-6; TRBD1 agrees at 10 bases. CDR1 is MNHEY, CDR2 SMNVEV, per germline (reference sequence). The CDR3 has 21 residues. V dropped 5 bases and J dropped 0; count of bases not matched to a gene: 16. DNA for the CDR3: TGTGCCAGCAGTCCCCCGACAGGGGGCGGAGGAACCCCCTCTGGGGCCAACGTCCTGACTTTC. Encoded protein: CASSPPTGGGGTPSGANVLTF.

This chain connects TRBV6-1 to TRBJ2-1; D perhaps matches TRBD1 (6 bases). Trimming pared 2 bases from V and 8 bases from J, leaving 7 bases between. CDR3 size: 12 residues. Germline V gene data show CDR1 as MNHNS and CDR2 as SASEGT. CDR3 residues: CASSEKGDEQFF. CDR3 bases: TGTGCCAGCAGTGAAAAGGGGGATGAGCAGTTCTTC.

The CDR3 nucleotides read TGTGCCAGCAGCTTCGGACAGGGGTTCAACGAGCAGTACTTC. Translated: CASSFGQGFNEQYF. This rearrangement joins TRBV5-6 to TRBJ2-7; 9 bases align to TRBD1. J gave up 5 bases and V 2 bases, and 5 bases lay outside the gene matches. CDR1 SGHDT and CDR2 YYEEEE come from the germline V gene. The CDR3 is 14 residues long.

This clone was seen a handful of times. V usage is TRBV9 and J usage is TRBJ1-2; 7 positions match TRBD1. This CDR3 is built from 14 residues. Trimming removed 3 bases from V and 7 bases from J; junction bases left unmatched: 9. The germline gives CDR1 SGDLS, CDR2 YYNGEE. CDR3 amino acids: CASSALDRSSGYTF. Written as DNA, the CDR3 is TGTGCCAGCAGCGCCCTGGACAGGTCAAGTGGCTACACCTTC.